This T cell receptor beta chain was sequenced in a study of blood T cell repertoires in COVID-19. V lost 9 bases, J lost 0 bases, and 11 bases lay in between. The CDR3 runs to 14 residues. The germline CDR1 and CDR2 sequences are LNHDA and SQIVND (reference sequence). This clone showed up just a few times. Using immunoSEQ multiplex PCR, the repertoire was profiled, and TCRdb retains in-frame clones only, with some absent. The table shows around 130,000 clones, with about 80% occurring only once. This receptor was taken from a man aged 40-49 years with acute COVID-19. The specimen sequenced was PBMCs or T cells enriched from blood (not recorded which). J is TRBJ1-4 and V is TRBV19; a weak D match, TRBD1 (5 bases). CDR3 residues: CASDRGSTNEKLFF. In nucleotides, the CDR3 is TGTGCCAGCGATAGGGGATCAACTAATGAAAAACTGTTTTTT.